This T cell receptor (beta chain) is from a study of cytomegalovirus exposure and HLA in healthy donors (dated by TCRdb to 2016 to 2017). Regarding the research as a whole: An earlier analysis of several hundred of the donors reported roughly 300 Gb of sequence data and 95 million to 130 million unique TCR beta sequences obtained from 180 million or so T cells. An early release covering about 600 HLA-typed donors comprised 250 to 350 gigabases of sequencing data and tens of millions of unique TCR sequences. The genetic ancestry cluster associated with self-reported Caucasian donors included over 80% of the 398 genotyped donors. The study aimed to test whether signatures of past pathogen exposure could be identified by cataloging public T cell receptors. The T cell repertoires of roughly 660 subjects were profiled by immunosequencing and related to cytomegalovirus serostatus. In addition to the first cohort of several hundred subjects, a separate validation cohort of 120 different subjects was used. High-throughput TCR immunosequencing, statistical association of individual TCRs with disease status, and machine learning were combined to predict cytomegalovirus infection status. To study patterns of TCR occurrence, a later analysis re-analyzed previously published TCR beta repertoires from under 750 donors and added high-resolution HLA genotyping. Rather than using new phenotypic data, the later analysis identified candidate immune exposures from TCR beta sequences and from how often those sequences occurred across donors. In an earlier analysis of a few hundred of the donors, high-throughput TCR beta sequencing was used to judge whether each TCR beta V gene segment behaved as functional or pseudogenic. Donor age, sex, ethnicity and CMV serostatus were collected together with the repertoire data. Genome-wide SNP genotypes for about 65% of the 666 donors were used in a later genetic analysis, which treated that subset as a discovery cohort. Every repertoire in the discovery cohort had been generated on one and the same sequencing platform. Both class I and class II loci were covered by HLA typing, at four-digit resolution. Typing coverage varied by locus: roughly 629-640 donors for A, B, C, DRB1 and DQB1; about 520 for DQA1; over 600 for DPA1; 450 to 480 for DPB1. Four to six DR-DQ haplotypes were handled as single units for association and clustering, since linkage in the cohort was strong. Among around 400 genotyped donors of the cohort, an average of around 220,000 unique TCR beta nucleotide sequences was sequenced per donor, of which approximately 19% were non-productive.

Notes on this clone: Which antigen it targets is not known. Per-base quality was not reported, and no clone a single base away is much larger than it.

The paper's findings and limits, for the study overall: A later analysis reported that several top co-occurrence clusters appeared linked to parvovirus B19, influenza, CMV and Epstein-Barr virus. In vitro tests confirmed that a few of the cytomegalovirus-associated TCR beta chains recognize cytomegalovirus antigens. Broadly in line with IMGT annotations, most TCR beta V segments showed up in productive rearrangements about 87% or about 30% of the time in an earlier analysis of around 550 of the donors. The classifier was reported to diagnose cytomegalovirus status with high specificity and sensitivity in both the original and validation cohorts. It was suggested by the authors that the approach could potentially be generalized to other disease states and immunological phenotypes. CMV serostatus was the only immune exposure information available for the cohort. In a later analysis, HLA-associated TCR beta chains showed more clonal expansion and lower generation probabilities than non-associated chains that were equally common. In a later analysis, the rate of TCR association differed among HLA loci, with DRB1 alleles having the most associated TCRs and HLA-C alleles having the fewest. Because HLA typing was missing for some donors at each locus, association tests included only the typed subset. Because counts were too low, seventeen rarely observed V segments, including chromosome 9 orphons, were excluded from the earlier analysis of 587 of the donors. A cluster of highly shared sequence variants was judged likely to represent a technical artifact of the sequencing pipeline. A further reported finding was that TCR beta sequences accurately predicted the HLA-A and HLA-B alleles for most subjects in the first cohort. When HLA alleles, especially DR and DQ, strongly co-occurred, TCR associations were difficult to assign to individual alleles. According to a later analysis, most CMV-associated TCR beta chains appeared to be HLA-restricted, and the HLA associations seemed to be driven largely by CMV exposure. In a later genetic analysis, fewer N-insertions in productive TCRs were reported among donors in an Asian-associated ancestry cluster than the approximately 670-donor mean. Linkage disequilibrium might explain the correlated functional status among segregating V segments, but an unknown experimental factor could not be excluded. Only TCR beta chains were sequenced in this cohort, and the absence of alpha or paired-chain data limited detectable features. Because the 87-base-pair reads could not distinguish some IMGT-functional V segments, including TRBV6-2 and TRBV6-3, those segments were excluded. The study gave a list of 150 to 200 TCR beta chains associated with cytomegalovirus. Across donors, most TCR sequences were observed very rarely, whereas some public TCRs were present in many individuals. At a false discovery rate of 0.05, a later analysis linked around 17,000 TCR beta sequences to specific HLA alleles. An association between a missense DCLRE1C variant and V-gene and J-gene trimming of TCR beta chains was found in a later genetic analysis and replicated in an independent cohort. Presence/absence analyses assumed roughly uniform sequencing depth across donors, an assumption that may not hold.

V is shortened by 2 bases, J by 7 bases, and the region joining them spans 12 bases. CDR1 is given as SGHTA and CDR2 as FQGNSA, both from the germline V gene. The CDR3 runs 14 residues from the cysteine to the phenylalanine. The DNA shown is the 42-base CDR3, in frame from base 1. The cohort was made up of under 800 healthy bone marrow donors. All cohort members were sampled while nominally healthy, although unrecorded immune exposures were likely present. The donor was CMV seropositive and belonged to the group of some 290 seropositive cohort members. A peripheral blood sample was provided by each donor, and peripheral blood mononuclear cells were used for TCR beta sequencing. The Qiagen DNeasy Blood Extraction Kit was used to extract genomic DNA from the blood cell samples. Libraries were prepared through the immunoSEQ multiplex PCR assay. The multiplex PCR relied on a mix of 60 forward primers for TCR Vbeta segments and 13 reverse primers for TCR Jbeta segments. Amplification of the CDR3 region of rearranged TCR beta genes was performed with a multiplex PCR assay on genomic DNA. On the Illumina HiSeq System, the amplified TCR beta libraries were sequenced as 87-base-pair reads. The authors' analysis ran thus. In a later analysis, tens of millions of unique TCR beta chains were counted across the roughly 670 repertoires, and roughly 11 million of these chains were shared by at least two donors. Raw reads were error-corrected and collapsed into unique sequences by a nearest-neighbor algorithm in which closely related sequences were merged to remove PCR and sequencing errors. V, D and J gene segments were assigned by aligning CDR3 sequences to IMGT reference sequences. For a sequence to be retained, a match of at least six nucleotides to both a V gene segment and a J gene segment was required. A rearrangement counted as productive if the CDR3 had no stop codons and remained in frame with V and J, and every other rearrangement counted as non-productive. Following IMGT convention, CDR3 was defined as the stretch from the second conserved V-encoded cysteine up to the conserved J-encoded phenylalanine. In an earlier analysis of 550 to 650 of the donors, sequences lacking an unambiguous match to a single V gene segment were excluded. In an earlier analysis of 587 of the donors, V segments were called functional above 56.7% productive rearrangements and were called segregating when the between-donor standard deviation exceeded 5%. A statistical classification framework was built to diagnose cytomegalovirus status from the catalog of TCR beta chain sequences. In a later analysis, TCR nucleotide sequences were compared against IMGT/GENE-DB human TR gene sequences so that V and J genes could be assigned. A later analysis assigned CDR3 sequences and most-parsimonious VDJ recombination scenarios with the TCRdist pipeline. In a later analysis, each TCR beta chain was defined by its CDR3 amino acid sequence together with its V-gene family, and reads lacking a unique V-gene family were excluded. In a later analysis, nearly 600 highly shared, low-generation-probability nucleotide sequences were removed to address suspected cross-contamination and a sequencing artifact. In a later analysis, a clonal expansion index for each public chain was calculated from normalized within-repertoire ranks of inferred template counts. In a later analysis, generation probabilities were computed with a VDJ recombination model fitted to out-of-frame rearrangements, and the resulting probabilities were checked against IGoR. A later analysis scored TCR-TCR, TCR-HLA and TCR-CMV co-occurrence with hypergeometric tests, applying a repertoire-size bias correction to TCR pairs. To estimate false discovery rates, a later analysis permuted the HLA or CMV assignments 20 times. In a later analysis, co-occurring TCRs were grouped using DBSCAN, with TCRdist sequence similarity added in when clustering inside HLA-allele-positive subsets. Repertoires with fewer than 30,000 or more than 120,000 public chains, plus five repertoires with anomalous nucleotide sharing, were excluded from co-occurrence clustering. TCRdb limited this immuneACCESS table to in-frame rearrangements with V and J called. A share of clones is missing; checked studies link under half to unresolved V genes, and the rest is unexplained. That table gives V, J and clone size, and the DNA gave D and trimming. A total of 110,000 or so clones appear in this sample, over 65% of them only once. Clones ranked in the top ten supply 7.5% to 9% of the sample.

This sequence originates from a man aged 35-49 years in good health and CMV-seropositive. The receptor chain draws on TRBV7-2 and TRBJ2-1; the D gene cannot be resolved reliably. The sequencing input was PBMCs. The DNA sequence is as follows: TGTGCCAGCAGCTTAAATCCTTCGGTAAATGAGCAGTTCTTC. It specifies CASSLNPSVNEQFF.